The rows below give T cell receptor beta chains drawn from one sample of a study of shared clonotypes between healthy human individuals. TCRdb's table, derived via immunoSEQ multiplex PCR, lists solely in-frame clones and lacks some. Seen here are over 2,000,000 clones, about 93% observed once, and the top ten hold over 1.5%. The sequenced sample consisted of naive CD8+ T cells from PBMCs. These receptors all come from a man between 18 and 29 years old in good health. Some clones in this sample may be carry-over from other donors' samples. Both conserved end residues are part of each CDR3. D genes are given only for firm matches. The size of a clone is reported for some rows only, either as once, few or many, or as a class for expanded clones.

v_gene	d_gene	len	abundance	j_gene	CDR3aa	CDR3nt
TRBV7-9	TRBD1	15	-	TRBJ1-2	CASSRTGARYYGYTF	TGTGCCAGCAGCCGTACAGGGGCGCGGTACTATGGCTACACCTTC
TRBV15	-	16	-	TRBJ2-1	CATSRVLALFDNEQFF	TGTGCCACCAGCAGAGTACTAGCCTTGTTCGACAATGAGCAGTTCTTC
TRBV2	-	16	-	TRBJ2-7	CASSDYRGSGGYEQYF	TGTGCCAGCAGTGACTACAGGGGCTCCGGGGGCTACGAGCAGTACTTC
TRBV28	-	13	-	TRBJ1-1	CASSFFLSTEAFF	TGTGCCAGCAGTTTTTTTTTGTCCACTGAAGCTTTCTTT
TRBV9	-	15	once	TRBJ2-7	CASSPSPADYYEQYF	TGTGCCAGCAGCCCCAGCCCGGCGGACTACTACGAGCAGTACTTC
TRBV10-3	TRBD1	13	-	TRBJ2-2	CAIGDRGFGELFF	TGTGCCATCGGGGACAGGGGTTTCGGGGAGCTGTTTTTT
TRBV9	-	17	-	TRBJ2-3	CASSARERLDAQDTQYF	TGTGCCAGCAGCGCTCGAGAACGCTTAGACGCCCAAGATACGCAGTATTTT
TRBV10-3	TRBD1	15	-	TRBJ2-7	CAISEDRVVVYEQYF	TGTGCCATCAGTGAAGACAGGGTCGTTGTCTACGAGCAGTACTTC
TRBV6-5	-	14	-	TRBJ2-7	CASAIDRSSYEQYF	TGTGCCAGCGCAATCGACCGAAGCTCCTACGAGCAGTACTTC
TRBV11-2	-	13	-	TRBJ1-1	CASSLGMNTEAFF	TGTGCCAGCAGCTTAGGGATGAACACTGAAGCTTTCTTT
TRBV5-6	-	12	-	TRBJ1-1	CASSQGPVPAFF	TGTGCCAGCAGCCAAGGACCCGTCCCTGCTTTCTTT